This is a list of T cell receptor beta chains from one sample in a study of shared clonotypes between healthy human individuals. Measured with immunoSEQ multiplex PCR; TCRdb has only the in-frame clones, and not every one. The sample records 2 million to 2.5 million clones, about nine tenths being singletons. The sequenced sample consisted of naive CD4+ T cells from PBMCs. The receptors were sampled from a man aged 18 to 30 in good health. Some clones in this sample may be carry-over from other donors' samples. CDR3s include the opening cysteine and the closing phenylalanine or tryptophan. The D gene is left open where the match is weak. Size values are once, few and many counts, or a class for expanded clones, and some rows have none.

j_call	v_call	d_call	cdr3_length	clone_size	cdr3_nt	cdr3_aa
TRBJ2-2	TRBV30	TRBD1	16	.	TGTGCCTGGAGTGCTAATTTGGACAGGGCCACCGGGGAGCTGTTTTTT	CAWSANLDRATGELFF
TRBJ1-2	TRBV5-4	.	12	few	TGTGCATACAGGGTAGGGACCCCTGGCTACACCTTC	CAYRVGTPGYTF
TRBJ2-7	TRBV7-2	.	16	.	TGTGCCAGCAGCTTAGTCAGTGGACAGAAATCCTACGAGCAGTACTTC	CASSLVSGQKSYEQYF
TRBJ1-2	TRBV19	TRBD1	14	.	TGTGCCAGTAGTATAGATCGAGGACAGGGGGCTTGCACCTTC	CASSIDRGQGACTF
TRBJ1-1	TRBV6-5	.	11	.	TGTGCCAGCAGTGTACTAACTGAAGCTTTCTTT	CASSVLTEAFF
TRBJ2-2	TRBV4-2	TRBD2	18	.	TGTGCCAGCAGCCAAGTGTCACTAGCGGGAGGCGGGACCGGGGAGCTGTTTTTT	CASSQVSLAGGGTGELFF
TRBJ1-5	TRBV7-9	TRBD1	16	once	TGTGCCAGCAGCTTAGCTGCAGGGGGCTACAATCAGCCCCAGCATTTT	CASSLAAGGYNQPQHF
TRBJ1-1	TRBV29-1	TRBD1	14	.	TGCAGCGTTGGGCAGGGGGGGGTGAACACTGAAGCTTTCTTT	CSVGQGGVNTEAFF
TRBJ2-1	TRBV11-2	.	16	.	TGTGCCAGCAGCAGAGTCGGGGGAGGTCTCTCCAATGAGCAGTTCTTC	CASSRVGGGLSNEQFF
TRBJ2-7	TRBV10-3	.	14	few	TGTGCCATCAGTGACTCCCCCGACTCCTACGAGCAGTACTTC	CAISDSPDSYEQYF
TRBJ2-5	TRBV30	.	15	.	TGTGCCTGGAGTCCCGGGCGCAGGGGGGGAGAGACCCAGTACTTC	CAWSPGRRGGETQYF
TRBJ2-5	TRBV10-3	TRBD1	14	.	TGTGCCATCAGTGTTACAGGGGGCAGGGCGGCCCAGTACTTC	CAISVTGGRAAQYF
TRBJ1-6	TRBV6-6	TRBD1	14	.	TGTGCCAGCAGTTATACAGGGGGAAATTCACCCCTCCACTTT	CASSYTGGNSPLHF
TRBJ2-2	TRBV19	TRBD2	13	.	TGTGCCACCCGCGGGAGGGACGCCGGGGAGCTGTTTTTT	CATRGRDAGELFF
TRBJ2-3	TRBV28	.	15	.	TGTGCCAGCAGTCCAGTCGGCAGGTCCACAGATACGCAGTATTTT	CASSPVGRSTDTQYF
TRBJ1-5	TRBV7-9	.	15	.	TGTGCCAGCAGCTTGGCAGGGGTTAGCAATCAGCCCCAGCATTTT	CASSLAGVSNQPQHF
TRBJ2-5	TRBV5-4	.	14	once	TGTGCCAGCAGCTTAGGGGGAAATGGGGAGACCCAGTACTTC	CASSLGGNGETQYF
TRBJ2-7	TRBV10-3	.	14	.	TGTGCCATCAGTGAGCGGCGGGACAACTACGAGCAGTACTTC	CAISERRDNYEQYF
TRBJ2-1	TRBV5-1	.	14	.	TGCGCCAGCAGCTTGAACGGGGCCTACAATGAGCAGTTCTTC	CASSLNGAYNEQFF
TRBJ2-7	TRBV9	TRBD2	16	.	TGTGCCAGCAGTGCCGATGCCGCTAGCGGGGTCTACGAGCAGTACTTC	CASSADAASGVYEQYF
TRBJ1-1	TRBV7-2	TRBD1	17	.	TGTGCCAGCAGCCGCGGGAGGGACAGAGTACAGAACACTGAAGCTTTCTTT	CASSRGRDRVQNTEAFF
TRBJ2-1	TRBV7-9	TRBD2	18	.	TGTGCCAGCAGCTTACAACCCGGACTAGCGGGATTAGGGAATGAGCAGTTCTTC	CASSLQPGLAGLGNEQFF
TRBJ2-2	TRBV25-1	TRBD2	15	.	TGTGCCAGCAATCAAGCGGGAGCGAACACCGGGGAGCTGTTTTTT	CASNQAGANTGELFF
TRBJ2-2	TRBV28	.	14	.	TGTGCCAGCAGGGTCACAGGGACCACCGGGGAGCTGTTTTTT	CASRVTGTTGELFF
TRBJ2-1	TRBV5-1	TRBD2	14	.	TGCGCCAGCAGACTAGCGGGAGTATCCAATGAGCAGTTCTTC	CASRLAGVSNEQFF
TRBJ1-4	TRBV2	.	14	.	TGTGCCAGCAGTGAGTGGATTACGGGGGAAAAACTGTTTTTT	CASSEWITGEKLFF
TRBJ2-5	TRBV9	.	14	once	TGTGCCAGCAGCGTCACAGGGATACAAGAGACCCAGTACTTC	CASSVTGIQETQYF